The 4 T cell receptor beta chains below were found in one sample sequenced in a study of blood T cell repertoires in COVID-19 (dated by TCRdb to the early 2020s). Receptor libraries were prepared by the immunoSEQ multiplex PCR assay. This is the immuneACCESS table as TCRdb keeps it, with only in-frame sequences that have V and J called. A part of the clones is gone; compared with another copy, unresolved V genes explain less than half, and the rest is unexplained. Counted in this sample were some 45,000 clones; over 80% of them appeared once. 15% to 17% of the sample belongs to the ten largest clones. The sample comprised peripheral blood. Receptors originate from a man aged 60-69 years with active COVID-19.

This clone showed up just once. The V call is TRBV30, the J call TRBJ1-2, with D possibly being TRBD1 (5 bases). V lost 6 bases and J 4 bases, leaving 15 bases between the germline ends. Germline CDR1 GTSNPN, CDR2 SVGIG (reference sequence). The CDR3 is 13 residues long. The CDR3 loop is CACGREVGYGYTF. In nucleotides, the CDR3 is TGTGCCTGTGGCAGGGAGGTAGGCTATGGCTACACCTTC. The whole variable domain, filled in from reference TRBV30 and TRBJ1-2, reads SQTIHQWPATLVQPVGSPLSLECTVEGTSNPNLYWYRQAAGRGLQLLFYSVGIGQISSEVPQNLSASRPQDRQFILSSKKLLLSDSGFYLCACGREVGYGYTFGSGTRLTVV.

V is TRBV28 and J is TRBJ1-3; D perhaps matches TRBD1 (5 bases). Germline CDR1 is MDHEN and CDR2 is SYDVKM. The CDR3 runs 15 residues. V lost 1 base and J lost 4, with 11 bases in between. The CDR3 sequence: CASSLFSGSGNTIYF. The CDR3 DNA follows: TGTGCCAGCAGTTTATTTTCAGGGTCCGGAAACACCATATATTTT. The complete variable domain, with remaining parts taken from reference TRBV28 and TRBJ1-3, reads DVKVTQSSRYLVKRTGEKVFLECVQDMDHENMFWYRQDPGLGLRLIYFSYDVKMKEKGDIPEGYSVSREKKERFSLILESASTNQTSMYLCASSLFSGSGNTIYFGEGSWLTVV.

The chain recombines TRBV6-2 or TRBV6-3 with TRBJ2-3; D possibly corresponds to TRBD2 (6 bases). The CDR3 contains 17 residues. Germline CDR1 is MNHEY and CDR2 is SVGEGT. The V end lost 4 bases, the J end lost 2 bases, and 19 bases lay between the germline ends. CDR3 DNA: TGTGCCAGCAGTTCCTGGGGGGTCTCCTCCGCCACAGATACGCAGTATTTT. Protein: CASSSWGVSSATDTQYF.

The chain couples TRBV6-1 to TRBJ1-2; TRBD1 matches 7 bases. Germline CDR1 is MNHNS and CDR2 is SASEGT. The length of the CDR3 is 14 residues. V lost 2 bases to trimming and J lost 8 bases; unmatched junction nucleotides: 8. CDR3 residues: CASSEFRGGEGYTF. The CDR3 DNA is TGTGCCAGCAGTGAATTTCGAGGGGGCGAGGGCTACACCTTC.